This T cell receptor beta chain originates from a study of blood T cell repertoires in COVID-19. Turning to the study itself: Sites across the United States, Italy and Spain contributed samples from acute and convalescent COVID-19.

This CDR3 has 22 residues. Unmatched junction bases numbered 28, after V lost 4 bases and J lost 4 bases. Looked up from germline, CDR1 is MDHEN and CDR2 is SYDVKM. A COVID-19 case was met by exposed participants within 2 weeks before study entry. Here immunoSEQ multiplex PCR was the method, and the copy in TCRdb shows in-frame clones only, minus some. There are roughly 150,000 clones in the sample; under 85% occur only once, and approximately 1.6% lies in the top ten. The chain carries TRBV28 and TRBJ2-5; 9 nucleotides agree with TRBD2. This TCR was recovered from a woman aged 18-29 years who had been exposed to COVID-19. The sequenced sample was PBMCs or T cells enriched from blood (not recorded which). In DNA, the CDR3 is TGTGCCAGCAGTTCACCTGGGGGCGGCTGGGGGCGGCTAGCGGGACAACGAGAGACCCAGTACTTC. It encodes CASSSPGGGWGRLAGQRETQYF.